This T cell receptor (beta chain) is drawn from a study of blood T cell repertoires in COVID-19. Germline-derived CDR1 and CDR2 are SGHKS and YYEKEE (reference sequence). The germline V and J ends were trimmed by 6 bases and 3 bases, with 16 bases remaining between them. This CDR3 has 14 residues. Study processing details: Reference gene primer amplification in the assay estimated nucleated cell counts. Here immunoSEQ multiplex PCR was the method, and the copy in TCRdb shows in-frame clones only, minus some. Clone size and V and J calls were adopted from that table, with D and trimming inferred from the DNA. This table has under 150,000 clones, roughly 72% appearing once.

The source of this sequence is a human donor in a cohort sampled during active COVID-19. The chain recombines TRBV5-5 with TRBJ2-7; tentative D call: TRBD2 (6 bases). Sequenced material: peripheral blood. CDR3 coding DNA: TGTGCCAGCATTAAGGGAGGCAAGGACTACGAGCAGTACTTC. As protein: CASIKGGKDYEQYF.